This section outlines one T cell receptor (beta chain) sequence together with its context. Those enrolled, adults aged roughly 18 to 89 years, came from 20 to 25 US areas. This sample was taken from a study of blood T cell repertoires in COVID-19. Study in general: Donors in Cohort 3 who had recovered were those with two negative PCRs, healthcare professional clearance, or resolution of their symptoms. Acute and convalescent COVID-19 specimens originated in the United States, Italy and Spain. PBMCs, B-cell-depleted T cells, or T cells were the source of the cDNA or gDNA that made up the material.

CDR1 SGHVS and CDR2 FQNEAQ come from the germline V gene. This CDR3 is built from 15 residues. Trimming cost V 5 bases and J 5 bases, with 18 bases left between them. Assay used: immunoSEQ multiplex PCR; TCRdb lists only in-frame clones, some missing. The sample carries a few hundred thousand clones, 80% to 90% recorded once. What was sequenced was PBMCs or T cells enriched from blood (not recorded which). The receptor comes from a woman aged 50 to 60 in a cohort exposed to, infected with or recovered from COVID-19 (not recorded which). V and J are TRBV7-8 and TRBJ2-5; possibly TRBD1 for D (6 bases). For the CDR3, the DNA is TGTGCCAGCAGCCCAGCGACAGGACCTCGGGAGACCCAGTACTTC. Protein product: CASSPATGPRETQYF.